What follows are 18 T cell receptor beta chains derived from one specimen sequenced in a study of T-cell memory formation after mild COVID-19. TCRdb re-analysed the 5' RACE reads in MiXCR, keeping a single row per CDR3 protein. The sample includes 210,000 or so distinct CDR3 sequences, 8% to 11% of them seen just once. Sample: PBMCs or a T cell subset sorted from them (not recorded which). The receptors were gathered from a young man who had mild COVID-19 (a few samples of this study predate the infection). Cell type and time point are not known.

In its sample, this clonotype was seen a few times. The chain has TRBV7-9 and TRBJ1-6, with 8 bases that match TRBD1. V was clipped by 5 bases and J by 6 bases; unmatched bases: 6. The CDR3 consists of 15 residues. Germline V gene lookup returns CDR1 SEHNR and CDR2 FQNEAQ (reference sequence). For the CDR3, the DNA is TGTGCCAGCAGCCATCGACAGGGGTTTAATTCACCCCTCCACTTT. It is translated as CASSHRQGFNSPLHF. Complete variable domain (other parts from reference TRBV7-9 and TRBJ1-6): DTGVSQNPRHKITKRGQNVTFRCDPISEHNRLYWYRQTLGQGPEFLTYFQNEAQLEKSRLLSDRFSAERPKGSFSTLEIQRTEQGDSAMYLCASSHRQGFNSPLHFGNGTRLTVT.

This clonotype has just a few counts. V and J are TRBV20-1 and TRBJ2-3; 8 nucleotides match TRBD2. Germline V gene data show CDR1 as DFQATT and CDR2 as SNEGSKA (reference sequence). V lost 3 bases and J lost 5; bases outside the gene matches: 4. This CDR3 comprises 13 residues. For the CDR3, the DNA is TGCAGTGCTAGCGGGAGGGGCTTAGATACGCAGTATTTT. This codes for CSASGRGLDTQYF.

This clonotype has just a few counts. This rearrangement joins TRBV10-3 to TRBJ2-2; D is possibly TRBD1 or TRBD2 (6 bases each). CDR1 and CDR2 (germline): ENHRY, SYGVKD. The CDR3 spans 14 residues. The V end lost 7 bases, the J end lost 5 bases, and 14 bases lay between the germline ends. The DNA of the CDR3 is TGTGCCATCAATACGGGGGCAAGTACCGGGGAGCTGTTTTTT. It encodes CAINTGASTGELFF.

This clonotype came up a few times. V and J are TRBV2 and TRBJ2-5, with 11 positions matching TRBD2. Germline V gene sequence: CDR1 SNHLY, CDR2 FYNNEI. The CDR3 runs 15 residues. The trim removed 2 bases at V and 6 bases at J, leaving 5 bases unmatched. The CDR3 DNA reads TGTGCCAGCAGTGAATCTAGCGGGGGGTCCAAGACCCAGTACTTC. Its translation is CASSESSGGSKTQYF.

This rearrangement joins TRBV18 to TRBJ1-1; D ambiguous. V lost 1 base and J 0 bases, leaving 9 bases between the germline ends. The CDR3 is 15 residues long. Germline V gene lookup returns CDR1 KGHSH and CDR2 LQKENI. The CDR3 sequence: CASSPLLQLNTEAFF. The CDR3 bases are TGTGCCAGCTCACCACTATTACAGTTGAACACTGAAGCTTTCTTT. The full variable domain, completed using reference TRBV18 and TRBJ1-1, is NAGVMQNPRHLVRRRGQEARLRCSPMKGHSHVYWYRQLPEEGLKFMVYLQKENIIDESGMPKERFSAEFPKEGPSILRIQQVVRGDSAAYFCASSPLLQLNTEAFFGQGTRLTVV.

The chain couples TRBV5-4 to TRBJ1-1, with 7 nucleotides matching TRBD1. V trimming: 9 bases; J trimming: 0 bases; junction bases outside the gene matches: 5. CDR1 and CDR2 from the germline V gene are SGHNT and YYREEE (reference sequence). The CDR3 covers 13 residues. The CDR3 protein is CATRDRLNTEAFF. The CDR3 DNA reads TGTGCCACCAGGGACAGATTGAACACTGAAGCTTTCTTT.

Written as DNA, the CDR3 is TGTGCCAGCAGCTTACTTTTTTCGGGGGGGGAAGCTTTCTTT. This sequence encodes CASSLLFSGGEAFF. The chain has TRBV7-9 and TRBJ1-1; TRBD1 might be the D (5 bases). The CDR3 spans 14 residues. Germline values: CDR1 SEHNR, CDR2 FQNEAQ (reference sequence). V was trimmed by 2 bases and J by 8 bases, leaving 15 bases between them.

Only a few counts were recorded for this clonotype. The J gene is TRBJ2-7, the V gene TRBV7-2; 9 nucleotides line up with TRBD2. Trimming cost V 3 bases and J 6 bases; bases outside gene matches: 6. The CDR3 is 14 amino acids. The germline CDR1 and CDR2 sequences are SGHTA and FQGNSA. The DNA for the CDR3 is TGTGCCAGCAGCTTGGGCGGGGGGGCCACCGAGCAGTACTTC. It yields the protein CASSLGGGATEQYF.

In its sample, this clonotype was seen a few times. The rearrangement links TRBV12-3 or TRBV12-4 to TRBJ2-2; D is possibly TRBD1 (6 bases). Trimming removed 6 bases from V and 1 base from J, with 15 bases in between. The CDR3 covers 16 residues. The CDR3 coding sequence is TGTGCCAGCAGCGCCACAGGGTGGGGGAACACCGGGGAGCTGTTTTTT. Translation: CASSATGWGNTGELFF.

This clonotype has more than one count but fewer than ten. This chain joins TRBV5-1 and TRBJ1-4; tentatively, D is TRBD1 (5 bases). The CDR3 spans 14 residues. Germline V gene lookup returns CDR1 SGHRS and CDR2 YFSETQ. The germline V and J ends were trimmed by 5 bases and 0 bases, with 8 bases remaining between them. CDR3 DNA: TGCGCCAGCAGGACGGGGCCAACTAATGAAAAACTGTTTTTT. Protein: CASRTGPTNEKLFF.

The chain has TRBV5-5 and TRBJ1-1, with 8 nucleotides matching TRBD1. The CDR3 loop spans 12 amino acids. The J segment lost 5 bases and the V segment lost 5 bases, leaving 2 bases of the junction unmatched. In germline, CDR1 is SGHKS, CDR2 YYEKEE (reference sequence). CDR3 sequence (DNA): TGTGCCAGCAGAAGACAGGGGACTGAAGCTTTCTTT. This translates into CASRRQGTEAFF.

This rearrangement joins TRBV5-1 to TRBJ2-1; 8 bases line up with TRBD2. The germline V gene encodes CDR1 SGHRS and CDR2 YFSETQ. The CDR3 totals 14 residues. After removal of 0 bases from V and 8 bases from J, the junction contained 4 bases not matched to a gene. The chain's CDR3 is CASSLVAGGDEQFF. The DNA of the CDR3 is TGCGCCAGCAGCTTGGTTGCGGGGGGAGATGAGCAGTTCTTC.

This chain links TRBV18 with TRBJ2-2; no clear D gene. The V and J ends lost 3 bases and 7 bases respectively, with 15 bases between them. Germline assignment: CDR1 KGHSH and CDR2 LQKENI. The CDR3 loop spans 15 amino acids. CDR3 nucleotides: TGTGCCAGCTCACCTCTCTTTCGCCGCGGCGGGGAGCTGTTTTTT. Protein product: CASSPLFRRGGELFF.

This chain links TRBV4-1 with TRBJ2-7; D not resolved. V was cut by 4 bases and J by 0 bases, with 7 bases left in between. Germline V CDR1 and CDR2: MGHRA, YSYEKL. The CDR3 has 13 residues. The DNA for the CDR3 is TGCGCCAGCAGCCGGACGGTCTCCTACGAGCAGTACGTC. This sequence encodes CASSRTVSYEQYV.

The chain recombines TRBV5-1 with TRBJ2-2; 9 positions match TRBD2. Losses at the gene ends were 3 bases for V and 6 bases for J; bases not matched to a gene: 3. This CDR3 spans 14 amino acids. CDR1 and CDR2 (germline): SGHRS, YFSETQ. The CDR3 is CASSSGLASGELFF. For the CDR3, the DNA is TGCGCCAGCAGCTCGGGACTAGCCTCCGGGGAGCTGTTTTTT. The variable domain in full, completed from reference TRBV5-1 and TRBJ2-2, reads KAGVTQTPRYLIKTRGQQVTLSCSPISGHRSVSWYQQTPGQGLQFLFEYFSETQRNKGNFPGRFSGRQFSNSRSEMNVSTLELGDSALYLCASSSGLASGELFFGEGSRLTVL.

The chain employs TRBV7-2 and TRBJ1-1; D is uncertain. V dropped 2 bases and J dropped 7 bases, with 11 bases sitting between them. CDR1 is SGHTA, CDR2 FQGNSA, per germline. This CDR3 has 13 residues. The CDR3 region has the DNA TGTGCCAGCAGCTTAAGAGAGATCGGTGAAGCTTTCTTT. This sequence encodes CASSLREIGEAFF.

This clonotype turned up a few times. V and J are TRBV4-3 and TRBJ2-1; no reliable D call. The germline gives CDR1 LGHNA, CDR2 YSLEER. This CDR3 region has 13 residues. Trimming left V 3 bases short and J 8 bases short, with 11 bases between. In DNA, the CDR3 is TGCGCCAGCAGCCACTCCCTTGACGATGAGCAGTTCTTC. Residues: CASSHSLDDEQFF.

The chain uses TRBV28 and TRBJ2-7, with TRBD1 as a possible D gene (6 bases). Trimming removed 6 bases from V and 2 bases from J, with 14 bases in between. Germline V CDR1 and CDR2: MDHEN, SYDVKM. CDR3 length: 14 amino acids. The CDR3 here is CASRPTGFPYEQYV. In DNA, the CDR3 is TGTGCCAGCAGGCCTACAGGGTTCCCCTACGAGCAGTACGTC.